A selection of T cell receptor beta chains follows, all from one sample in a study of blood T cell repertoires in COVID-19. Using immunoSEQ multiplex PCR, the repertoire was profiled, and TCRdb retains in-frame clones only, with some absent. The profile covers 250,000 to 300,000 clones, with 85% to 90% appearing a single time and about 9.3% taken by the ten largest. The sequenced sample was PBMCs or T cells enriched from blood (not recorded which). The receptor set was obtained from a man in his forties or fifties who had recovered from COVID-19. The conserved cysteine and the conserved F or W are not part of the CDR3 here. Not every row has a clone size; where given, it reads once, few, many or a size class.

v_gene,abundance,len,CDR3aa
TRBV5-6,NA,13,ASSTGIGGLQPQH
TRBV5-1,NA,12,ASSQYTTSYEQY
TRBV19,NA,12,ASSIRGVTDTQY
TRBV2,NA,13,ASNSGSLSYNEQF
TRBV3-1/TRBV3-2,few,11,ASGHSFNEKLF
TRBV27,NA,13,ASSFPSGSLYEQF
TRBV28,NA,11,ASSFTGAGGYT
TRBV6-5,NA,12,ASSLALKGNEQF
TRBV10-1,NA,13,ASSGGAGASYEQY
TRBV4-1,once,16,ASSLDSGTSGVGYEQY
TRBV14,NA,17,ASSRTGGLEGGRANEQY
TRBV5-4,NA,12,ASSFGSRSYEQY
TRBV10-2,NA,12,ASSPGLGRDTQY
TRBV6-5,NA,13,ASSYSNPPEWGYT
TRBV20-1,NA,12,SASRSGADYGYT
TRBV21-1,NA,9,ASSTGNTIY
TRBV19,NA,12,ASSQGQYGQPQH
TRBV4-3,NA,16,ASSQDPLTSGNADTQY
TRBV7-7,NA,13,ASSPVGTGRYEQY
TRBV28,NA,16,ASSLFGAGTGELEEQY
TRBV12-5,NA,11,ASGLVLDSEAF
TRBV7-2,NA,13,ASSSTGTSSHEQY
TRBV7-9,NA,17,ASSGDKTSGMPSYNEQF
TRBV4-3,once,11,ASSQELLETQY
TRBV7-8,NA,10,ASSTGRGGQY
TRBV3-1/TRBV3-2,NA,12,ASRREGQNTEAF
TRBV7-6,few,13,ASSTDILSYNEQF
TRBV5-5,NA,12,ASSVQGWNTEAF
TRBV19,once,15,ASSIATSGRASYEQY
TRBV12-3/TRBV12-4,NA,11,ASSLGIDRTTF
TRBV15,few,15,ATSRDSRDRAIGELF
TRBV6-5,NA,13,ASSYGTGMGNTIY
TRBV5-1,NA,13,ASSLEARNHEKLF
TRBV4-3,NA,14,ASSRPGLAGINEQF
TRBV27,NA,19,ASSWGQPRGRASDLWLGYT
TRBV10-1,NA,18,ASSASKLADFKSSYNEQF
TRBV3-1/TRBV3-2,NA,13,ASSQGQGKIYGYT
TRBV12-5,NA,14,ASGLVWRANTGELF
TRBV4-2,NA,12,ASSQEGQGETQY
TRBV11-2,NA,11,ASSLTDNQPQH
TRBV7-8,NA,15,ASSLGRGARSYNEQF
TRBV6-1,NA,14,ASSGGPRIQGETQY
TRBV5-4,once,12,ASSSGSGGTEAF
TRBV6-5,NA,12,ASASGGLNTEAF
TRBV12-5,NA,12,ASAWGQGFNEQF